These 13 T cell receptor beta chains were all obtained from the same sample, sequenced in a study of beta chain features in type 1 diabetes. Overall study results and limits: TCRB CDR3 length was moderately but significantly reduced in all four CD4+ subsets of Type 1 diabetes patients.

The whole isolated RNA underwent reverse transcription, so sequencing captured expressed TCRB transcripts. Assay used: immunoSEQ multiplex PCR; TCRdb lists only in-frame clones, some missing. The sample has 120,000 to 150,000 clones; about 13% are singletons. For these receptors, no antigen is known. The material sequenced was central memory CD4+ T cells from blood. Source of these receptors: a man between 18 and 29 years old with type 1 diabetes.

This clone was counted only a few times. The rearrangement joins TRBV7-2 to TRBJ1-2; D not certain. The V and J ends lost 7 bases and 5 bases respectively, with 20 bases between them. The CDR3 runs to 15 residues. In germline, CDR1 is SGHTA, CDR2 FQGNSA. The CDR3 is CASTNQATTIYGYTF. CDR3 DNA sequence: TGTGCCAGCACCAATCAAGCGACTACGATATATGGCTACACCTTC.

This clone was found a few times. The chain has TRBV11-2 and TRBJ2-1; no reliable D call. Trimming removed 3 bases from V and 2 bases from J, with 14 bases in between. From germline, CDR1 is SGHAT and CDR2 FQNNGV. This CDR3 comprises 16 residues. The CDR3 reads CASSFSGALPYNEQFF. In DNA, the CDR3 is TGTGCCAGCAGCTTTTCCGGAGCTCTACCCTACAATGAGCAGTTCTTC.

The chain's CDR3 is CASSLATVSTDTQYF. The CDR3 DNA sequence: TGCGCCAGCAGCTTGGCGACAGTGAGCACAGATACGCAGTATTTT. This chain joins TRBV5-1 and TRBJ2-3; TRBD1 might be the D (5 bases). V dropped 0 bases and J dropped 0 bases, with 8 bases sitting between them. From germline, CDR1 is SGHRS and CDR2 YFSETQ. CDR3 length: 15 amino acids.

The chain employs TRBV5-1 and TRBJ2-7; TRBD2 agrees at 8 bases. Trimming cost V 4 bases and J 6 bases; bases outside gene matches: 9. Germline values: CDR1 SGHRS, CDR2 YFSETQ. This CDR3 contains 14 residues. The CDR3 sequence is CASSPGTRGVEQYF. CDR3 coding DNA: TGCGCCAGCAGCCCCGGGACTAGGGGAGTCGAGCAGTACTTC.

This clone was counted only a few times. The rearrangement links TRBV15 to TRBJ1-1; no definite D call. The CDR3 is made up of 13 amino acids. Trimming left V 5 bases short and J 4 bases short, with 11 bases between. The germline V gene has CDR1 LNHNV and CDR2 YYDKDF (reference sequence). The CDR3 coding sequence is TGTGCCACCAGCGGTGGCGGGAGCACTGAAGCTTTCTTT. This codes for CATSGGGSTEAFF.

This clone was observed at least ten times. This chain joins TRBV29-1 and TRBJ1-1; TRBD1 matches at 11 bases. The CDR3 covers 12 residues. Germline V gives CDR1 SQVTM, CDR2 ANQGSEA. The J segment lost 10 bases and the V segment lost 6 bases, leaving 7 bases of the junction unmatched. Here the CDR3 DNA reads TGCAGCGTCAGGGGACAGGGGGATGGAGCTTTCTTT. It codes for CSVRGQGDGAFF.

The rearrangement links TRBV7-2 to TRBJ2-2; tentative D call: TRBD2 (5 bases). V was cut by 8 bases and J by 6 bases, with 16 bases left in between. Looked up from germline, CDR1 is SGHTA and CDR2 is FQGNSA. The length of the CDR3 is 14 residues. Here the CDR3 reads CASVMAVGAGELFF. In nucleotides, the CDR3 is TGTGCCAGCGTAATGGCCGTCGGGGCCGGGGAGCTGTTTTTT.

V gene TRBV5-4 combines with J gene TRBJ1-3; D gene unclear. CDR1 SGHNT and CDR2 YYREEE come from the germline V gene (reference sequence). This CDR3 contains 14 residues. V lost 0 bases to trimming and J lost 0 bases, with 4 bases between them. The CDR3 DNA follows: TGTGCCAGCAGCTTGGGGGACTCTGGAAACACCATATATTTT. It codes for CASSLGDSGNTIYF.

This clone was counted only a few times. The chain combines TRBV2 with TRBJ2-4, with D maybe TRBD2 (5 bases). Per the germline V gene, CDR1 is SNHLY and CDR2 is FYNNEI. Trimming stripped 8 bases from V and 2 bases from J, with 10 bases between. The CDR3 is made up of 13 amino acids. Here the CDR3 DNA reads TGTGCCAGCGGCACCGGGACCAAAAACATTCAGTACTTC. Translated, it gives CASGTGTKNIQYF. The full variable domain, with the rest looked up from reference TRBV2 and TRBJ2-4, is EPEVTQTPSHQVTQMGQEVILRCVPISNHLYFYWYRQILGQKVEFLVSFYNNEISEKSEIFDDQFSVERPDGSNFTLKIRSTKLEDSAMYFCASGTGTKNIQYFGAGTRLSVL.

The CDR3 bases are TGTGCCAGCAGCGTAGGGACTACACAAGAGACCCAGTACTTC. Encoded protein: CASSVGTTQETQYF. This rearrangement joins TRBV9 to TRBJ2-5; a weak D match, TRBD2 (6 bases). This CDR3 is built from 14 residues. Germline CDR1 is SGDLS and CDR2 is YYNGEE. Trimming removed 0 bases at V and 2 bases at J, with 8 bases between.

CDR3 DNA: TGTGCCAGCAGCTTGAAACAGGGTCAGACCGGGGAGCTGTTTTTT. It codes for CASSLKQGQTGELFF. The gene calls are TRBV7-9 and TRBJ2-2, with D possibly TRBD1 on 6 matching bases. Per germline, CDR1 SEHNR and CDR2 FQNEAQ (reference sequence). This CDR3 is 15 amino acids long. V lost 3 bases and J 5 bases, leaving 13 bases between the germline ends. Full variable domain (rest looked up from reference TRBV7-9 and TRBJ2-2): DTGVSQNPRHKITKRGQNVTFRCDPISEHNRLYWYRQTLGQGPEFLTYFQNEAQLEKSRLLSDRFSAERPKGSFSTLEIQRTEQGDSAMYLCASSLKQGQTGELFFGEGSRLTVL.

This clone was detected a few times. This CDR3 is CASRTWGDEQFF. The CDR3 bases are TGTGCCAGTAGGACTTGGGGCGATGAGCAGTTCTTC. V is TRBV19 and J is TRBJ2-1, with D perhaps TRBD1 (5 bases). This CDR3 has 12 residues. Germline values: CDR1 LNHDA, CDR2 SQIVND (reference sequence). Between the trimmed V and J ends, which lost 6 bases and 8 bases, there was a span of 11 bases. Full variable domain (rest looked up from reference TRBV19 and TRBJ2-1): DGGITQSPKYLFRKEGQNVTLSCEQNLNHDAMYWYRQDPGQGLRLIYYSQIVNDFQKGDIAEGYSVSREKKESFPLTVTSAQKNPTAFYLCASRTWGDEQFFGPGTRLTVL.

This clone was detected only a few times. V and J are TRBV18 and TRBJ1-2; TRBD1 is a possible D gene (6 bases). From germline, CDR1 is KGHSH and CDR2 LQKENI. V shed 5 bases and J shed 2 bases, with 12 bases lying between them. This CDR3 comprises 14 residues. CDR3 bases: TGTGCCAGCTCAGACAGAGGACAGAACTATGGCTACACCTTC. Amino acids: CASSDRGQNYGYTF.